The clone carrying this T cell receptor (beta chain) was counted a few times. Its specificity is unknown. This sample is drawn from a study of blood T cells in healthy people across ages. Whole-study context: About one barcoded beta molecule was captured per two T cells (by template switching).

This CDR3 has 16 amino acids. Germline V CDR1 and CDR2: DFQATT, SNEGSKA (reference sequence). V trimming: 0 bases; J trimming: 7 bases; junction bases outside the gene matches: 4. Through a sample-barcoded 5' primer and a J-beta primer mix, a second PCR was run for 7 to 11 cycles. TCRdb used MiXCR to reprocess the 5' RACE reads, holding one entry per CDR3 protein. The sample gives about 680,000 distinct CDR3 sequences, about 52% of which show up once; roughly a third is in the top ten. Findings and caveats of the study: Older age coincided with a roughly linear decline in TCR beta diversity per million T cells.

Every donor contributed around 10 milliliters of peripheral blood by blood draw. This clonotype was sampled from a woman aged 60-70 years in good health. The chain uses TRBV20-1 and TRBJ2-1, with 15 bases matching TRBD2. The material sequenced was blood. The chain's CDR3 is CSARDLGTSGRNEQFF. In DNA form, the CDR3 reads TGCAGTGCTAGAGATCTAGGGACTAGCGGGAGGAATGAGCAGTTCTTC.